This T cell receptor beta chain was observed in a study of T cell repertoires in cytomegalovirus infection. Study background: Matching HLA type and CMV infection were both indicated by public TCR beta signatures.

This CDR3 has 14 amino acids. CDR1 and CDR2 (germline): SGHTA, FQGNSA. V shed 2 bases and J shed 6 bases, with 10 bases lying between them. TCRdb re-analysed the reads in MiXCR, keeping a single row per CDR3 protein. The table records fewer than 300,000 distinct CDR3 sequences, about 25% of them present only once. The receptor was derived from a human donor in good health (CMV status not recorded). Some clones in this sample may be carry-over from other donors' samples. This chain uses TRBV7-2 with TRBJ1-4, with no clear D. What was sequenced was PBMCs. The CDR3 here is CASSLSGGDEKLFF. In DNA, the CDR3 is TGTGCCAGCAGCTTATCGGGAGGAGATGAAAAACTGTTTTTT.